The next 21 T cell receptor beta chains were all read from a single sample in a study of T cell repertoires in cytomegalovirus infection. Using its own MiXCR run on the reads, TCRdb lists one record per CDR3 protein. The data contain 400,000 or so distinct CDR3 sequences, approximately 31% of them singletons. The specimen was PBMCs. The receptors were sampled from a human donor in good health (CMV status not recorded). Some clones in this sample may be carry-over from other donors' samples.

This clonotype was observed many times. The chain has TRBV5-6 and TRBJ2-3; 7 bases line up with TRBD1. This CDR3 is built from 16 residues. The V and J ends lost 2 bases and 0 bases, in that order; junction bases with no gene match: 6. Germline CDR1 SGHDT, CDR2 YYEEEE. The CDR3 DNA reads as TGTGCCAGCAGCTTCCGTTGGGACAGTAGCACAGATACGCAGTATTTT. It is translated as CASSFRWDSSTDTQYF. Variable domain in full (rest from reference TRBV5-6 and TRBJ2-3): DAGVTQSPTHLIKTRGQQVTLRCSPKSGHDTVSWYQQALGQGPQFIFQYYEEEERQRGNFPDRFSGHQFPNYSSELNVNALLLGDSALYLCASSFRWDSSTDTQYFGPGTRLTVL.

In this sample, this clonotype turned up a few times. The chain carries TRBV12-3 or TRBV12-4 and TRBJ2-5, with TRBD2 identical over 10 bases. The CDR3 sequence is 14 residues long. V gave up 5 bases and J gave up 5 bases; unmatched junction bases: 5. The CDR3 region is CASSPGTSVETQYF. CDR3 DNA: TGTGCCAGCAGTCCAGGGACTAGCGTGGAGACCCAGTACTTC.

Only a few counts were recorded for this clonotype. This sequence joins TRBV7-6 and TRBJ2-2; 10 bases map to TRBD1. Trimming at V came to 5 bases and at J to 4 bases, leaving 13 bases not matched to a gene. CDR3 length: 18 amino acids. The germline CDR1 and CDR2 sequences are SGHVS and FNYEAQ. The CDR3 protein is CASSPTPGTGVGTGELFF. The DNA for the CDR3 is TGTGCCAGCAGCCCCACCCCCGGGACAGGGGTTGGCACCGGGGAGCTGTTTTTT. The whole variable domain, filled in from reference TRBV7-6 and TRBJ2-2, reads GAGVSQSPRYKVTKRGQDVALRCDPISGHVSLYWYRQALGQGPEFLTYFNYEAQQDKSGLPNDRFSAERPEGSISTLTIQRTEQRDSAMYRCASSPTPGTGVGTGELFFGEGSRLTVL.

This clonotype came up many times. The chain recombines TRBV5-6 with TRBJ2-7, with TRBD1 matching over 10 bases. This CDR3 is built from 14 residues. V was clipped by 3 bases and J by 3 bases; unmatched bases: 3. Germline V CDR1 and CDR2: SGHDT, YYEEEE. The CDR3 protein is CASSYGTGDYEQYF. CDR3 in DNA: TGTGCCAGCAGCTACGGGACAGGGGACTACGAGCAGTACTTC.

The chain recombines TRBV19 with TRBJ2-1; 7 bases match TRBD1. This CDR3 is 15 amino acids long. The J segment lost 5 bases and the V segment lost 3 bases, leaving 7 bases of the junction unmatched. Germline V gene sequence: CDR1 LNHDA, CDR2 SQIVND (reference sequence). The chain's CDR3 is CASSMTGIVDNEQFF. In nucleotides, the CDR3 is TGTGCCAGTAGTATGACAGGGATAGTCGACAATGAGCAGTTCTTC.

This sequence joins TRBV4-2 and TRBJ1-4; TRBD1 aligns across 8 bases. From germline, CDR1 is LGHNA and CDR2 YNFKEQ. This CDR3 is built from 16 residues. Trimming removed 5 bases from V and 5 bases from J; junction bases left unmatched: 10. CDR3 region: CASSWTGDRRNEKLFF. The CDR3 coding sequence is TGTGCCAGCAGCTGGACGGGGGACAGGAGGAATGAAAAACTGTTTTTT.

This rearrangement joins TRBV28 to TRBJ2-3, with TRBD2 matching 11 bases. The CDR3 sequence is 17 residues long. The germline V gene has CDR1 MDHEN and CDR2 SYDVKM. Trimming took 2 bases from V and 0 from J; bases not matched to a gene: 4. The CDR3 loop is CASSLTSGGASTDTQYF. CDR3 coding DNA: TGTGCCAGCAGTTTAACTAGCGGGGGAGCGAGCACAGATACGCAGTATTTT. The variable domain in full, with the rest retrieved from reference TRBV28 and TRBJ2-3, is DVKVTQSSRYLVKRTGEKVFLECVQDMDHENMFWYRQDPGLGLRLIYFSYDVKMKEKGDIPEGYSVSREKKERFSLILESASTNQTSMYLCASSLTSGGASTDTQYFGPGTRLTVL.

Many counts were recorded for this clonotype. The chain is built from TRBV7-8 and TRBJ2-4, with TRBD1 matching 9 bases. The germline V gene encodes CDR1 SGHVS and CDR2 FQNEAQ. Trimming at V came to 5 bases and at J to 1 base, leaving 15 bases not matched to a gene. This CDR3 region has 19 residues. The CDR3, as DNA: TGTGCCAGCAGCCCGCCCACAGGGGGCGCGGTTTCGGCCAAAAACATTCAGTACTTC. As protein: CASSPPTGGAVSAKNIQYF.

In nucleotides, the CDR3 is TGTGCCAGCAGTCCCGACACGAACAATGAGCAGTTCTTC. It codes for CASSPDTNNEQFF. V is TRBV6-6 and J is TRBJ2-1; no reliable D call. The ends were cut back, 5 bases at V and 5 bases at J, with 10 bases in the middle. Germline values: CDR1 MNHNY, CDR2 SVGAGI (reference sequence). The CDR3 spans 13 residues.

This clonotype was seen more than once but under ten times. The chain joins TRBV19 to TRBJ1-6; D remains unclear. Germline values: CDR1 LNHDA, CDR2 SQIVND (reference sequence). Deletions cut 0 bases from V and 8 bases from J, with 11 bases between. This CDR3 has 15 amino acids. The CDR3 DNA follows: TGTGCCAGTAGTATAGATGCGACAAGAGATTCACCCCTCCACTTT. Protein: CASSIDATRDSPLHF.

V and J are TRBV12-3 or TRBV12-4 and TRBJ1-1; D possibly corresponds to TRBD1 (5 bases). V was pared by 7 bases and J by 0 bases, with 12 bases between. The CDR3 contains 14 residues. CDR3 coding DNA: TGTGCCAGCAAAACAGGTGGAGTGAACACTGAAGCTTTCTTT. As protein: CASKTGGVNTEAFF.

In its sample, this clonotype was seen many times. This chain uses TRBV7-8 with TRBJ1-6; TRBD1 aligns across 8 bases. Germline assignment: CDR1 SGHVS and CDR2 FQNEAQ. Trimming took 5 bases from V and 0 from J; bases not matched to a gene: 9. This CDR3 contains 18 residues. The CDR3 sequence: CASSLRQGTSSYNSPLHF. The CDR3 DNA reads as TGTGCCAGCAGCCTTCGACAGGGGACAAGCTCCTATAATTCACCCCTCCACTTT.

V gene TRBV11-2 combines with J gene TRBJ1-1, with 8 bases identical to TRBD1. V lost 5 bases to trimming and J lost 4 bases; unmatched junction nucleotides: 9. From germline, CDR1 is SGHAT and CDR2 FQNNGV. This CDR3 has 15 residues. The CDR3 bases are TGTGCCAGCAGCACCCGGACAGGGATTGGCACTGAAGCTTTCTTT. It specifies CASSTRTGIGTEAFF.

The genes are TRBV2 and TRBJ1-1, with unresolved D. Trimming shortened V by 1 base and J by 3 bases, and 6 bases separated the two germline ends. This CDR3 is 13 amino acids long. Germline V gene lookup returns CDR1 SNHLY and CDR2 FYNNEI. Here the CDR3 DNA reads TGTGCCAGCAGTGAAGGCCACTACACTGAAGCTTTCTTT. It translates to CASSEGHYTEAFF.

This chain uses TRBV5-3 with TRBJ2-2; D is perhaps TRBD2 (6 bases). TRBV5-3 belongs to the ORF category, with a function that is uncertain. V shed 8 bases and J shed 9 bases, with 20 bases lying between them. CDR3 length equals 14 residues. CDR3 residues: CASSPSGTARELFF. In nucleotides, the CDR3 is TGTGCCAGCAGCCCCTCAGGGACTGCCCGGGAGCTGTTTTTT.

The chain employs TRBV6-8 and TRBJ1-6; no clear D gene. Per germline, CDR1 MNHGY and CDR2 SAAAGT. This CDR3 region has 15 residues. V lost 2 bases and J lost 9, with 14 bases in between. The CDR3 DNA is TGTGCCAGCAGTTACACCGGCGTATTTGGTTCACCCCTCCACTTT. Translating gives CASSYTGVFGSPLHF.

The rearrangement links TRBV28 to TRBJ1-1, with 7 positions matching TRBD1. Germline-derived CDR1 and CDR2 are MDHEN and SYDVKM. After removal of 4 bases from V and 7 bases from J, the junction contained 6 bases not matched to a gene. The CDR3 covers 13 residues. CDR3 sequence reads: CASSSWTGLEAFF. Written as DNA, the CDR3 is TGTGCCAGCAGTTCCTGGACAGGCCTTGAAGCTTTCTTT.

The V call is TRBV4-1, the J call TRBJ1-6, with D tentatively TRBD1 (5 bases). This CDR3 region has 15 residues. Germline loops: CDR1 MGHRA, CDR2 YSYEKL. V lost 5 bases and J 8 bases, leaving 16 bases between the germline ends. The CDR3: CASSSQVGVDSPLHF. As DNA, the CDR3 is TGCGCCAGCAGCTCCCAGGTGGGGGTCGATTCACCCCTCCACTTT.

With regard to this clonotype: At one of its ends the junction is not consistent with the germline gene, which may arise from a read error. The rearrangement joins TRBV6-2 or TRBV6-3 to TRBJ2-1; TRBD2 aligns across 13 bases. CDR3 length: 18 amino acids. CDR1 MNHEY and CDR2 SVGEGT come from the germline V gene. CDR3 nucleotides: TGTGCCAGCGGTTACTCACTAGCGGGGGGGCCGATACAAAAGGAGCAGTTCTTC. Protein: CASGYSLAGGPIQKEQFF.

The chain couples TRBV5-1 to TRBJ2-5; D unclear. Trimming stripped 4 bases from V and 3 bases from J, with 10 bases between. Germline CDR1 reads SGHRS; CDR2 reads YFSETQ. This CDR3 has 13 residues. The CDR3 DNA is TGCGCCAGCAGCGTCGGCCCGGAAGAGACCCAGTACTTC. Protein: CASSVGPEETQYF.

This clonotype was counted between two and nine times. The chain recombines TRBV7-2 with TRBJ1-4, with a possible D match to TRBD1 (5 bases). This CDR3 region has 15 residues. Germline lookup yields CDR1 SGHTA and CDR2 FQGNSA. V was pared by 5 bases and J by 4 bases, with 14 bases between. The CDR3 DNA follows: TGTGCCAGCAGCGACCCGGGACGGATTAATGAAAAACTGTTTTTT. It specifies CASSDPGRINEKLFF.